The 9 T cell receptor beta chains below come from one sample, sequenced in a study of blood T cell repertoires in COVID-19. Here immunoSEQ multiplex PCR was the method, and the copy in TCRdb shows in-frame clones only, minus some. The table records roughly 190,000 clones, about four fifths of them present only once. Sequencing was carried out using peripheral blood. These receptors all come from a man in his 60s with acute or convalescent COVID-19.

The chain employs TRBV4-2 and TRBJ1-3, with D unclear. The V and J ends lost 4 bases and 4 bases respectively, with 2 bases between them. The CDR3 has 11 amino acids. CDR1 LGHNA and CDR2 YNFKEQ come from the germline V gene. The CDR3 DNA reads TGTGCCAGCAGCCCAGGAAACACCATATATTTT. It specifies CASSPGNTIYF.

The gene calls are TRBV5-1 and TRBJ2-1, with 14 bases aligning to TRBD2. Germline-derived CDR1 and CDR2 are SGHRS and YFSETQ. With V trimmed by 4 bases and J by 3 bases, 3 bases remained unmatched. The CDR3 has 16 amino acids. CDR3 sequence reads: CASSPGTSGSYNEQFF. The CDR3 nucleotides read TGCGCCAGCAGCCCGGGGACTAGCGGGAGCTACAATGAGCAGTTCTTC.

The gene calls are TRBV7-3 and TRBJ2-1; 11 positions agree with TRBD2. Germline-derived CDR1 and CDR2 are SGHTA and FQGTGA. Losses at the gene ends were 5 bases for V and 1 base for J; bases not matched to a gene: 7. CDR3 length equals 17 residues. CDR3 loop: CASSTTSGASSYNEQFF. CDR3 coding DNA: TGTGCCAGCAGCACGACTAGCGGGGCGTCATCCTACAATGAGCAGTTCTTC. The full variable domain, rest sourced from reference TRBV7-3 and TRBJ2-1, is GAGVSQTPSNKVTEKGKYVELRCDPISGHTALYWYRQSLGQGPEFLIYFQGTGAADDSGLPNDRFFAVRPEGSVSTLKIQRTERGDSAVYLCASSTTSGASSYNEQFFGPGTRLTVL.

V is TRBV5-1 and J is TRBJ1-6, with 7 bases identical to TRBD1. Per germline, CDR1 SGHRS and CDR2 YFSETQ. The CDR3 sequence is 15 residues long. Trimming took 1 base from V and 8 from J; bases not matched to a gene: 6. The CDR3 here is CASSLNTGADSPLHF. The CDR3, as DNA: TGCGCCAGCAGCTTGAATACAGGGGCCGATTCACCCCTCCACTTT.

This chain links TRBV2 with TRBJ1-5; 9 nucleotides match TRBD1. Trimming at V came to 6 bases and at J to 0 bases, leaving 15 bases not matched to a gene. This CDR3 has 19 amino acids. CDR1 is SNHLY and CDR2 is FYNNEI in the germline V gene. The CDR3 region is CASSRRTGGKAYSNQPQHF. The CDR3 nucleotides read TGTGCCAGCAGCCGAAGAACAGGGGGCAAGGCTTATAGCAATCAGCCCCAGCATTTT.

The chain combines TRBV4-3 with TRBJ2-7, with a tentative D call TRBD1 (6 bases). CDR3 length: 17 amino acids. CDR1 and CDR2 from the germline V gene are LGHNA and YSLEER. The V gene lost 0 bases and the J gene lost 1 base, with 16 bases spanning the gap. CDR3 protein: CASSQDLTGPLSYEQYF. CDR3 nucleotides: TGCGCCAGCAGCCAAGACCTTACAGGGCCGCTTTCCTACGAGCAGTACTTC.

The chain combines TRBV13 with TRBJ2-1, with TRBD2 identical over 7 bases. Trimming cost V 1 base and J 9 bases; bases outside gene matches: 15. Per the germline V gene, CDR1 is PRHDT and CDR2 is FYEKMQ (reference sequence). This CDR3 spans 17 amino acids. DNA for the CDR3: TGTGCCAGCAGCTTAGAAAGGGTAGTACTAGCGCATGGTGAGCAGTTCTTC. Amino acids: CASSLERVVLAHGEQFF.

V and J are TRBV19 and TRBJ1-4, with D uncertain. The CDR3 spans 14 residues. V lost 3 bases and J 7 bases, leaving 12 bases between the germline ends. The germline gives CDR1 LNHDA, CDR2 SQIVND (reference sequence). The CDR3: CASSIDQPGEKLFF. The CDR3 DNA follows: TGTGCCAGTAGTATCGACCAGCCAGGTGAAAAACTGTTTTTT.

The chain links TRBV29-1 to TRBJ1-3, with D perhaps TRBD1 (5 bases). This CDR3 comprises 13 residues. V lost 4 bases and J 4 bases, leaving 11 bases between the germline ends. CDR1 and CDR2 (germline): SQVTM, ANQGSEA. The CDR3 DNA sequence: TGCAGCGTTGCCGGGGGGGAAGGAAACACCATATATTTT. Translated, it gives CSVAGGEGNTIYF.